A single T cell receptor beta chain is shown here with its context. The V segment lost 4 bases and the J segment 7 bases; nucleotides outside the gene matches: 9. CDR3 length: 15 amino acids. CDR1 is SEHNR and CDR2 is FQNEAQ in the germline V gene (reference sequence). The source of the sample is a study of T cell responses to AZD1222 COVID-19 vaccine. TCRdb keeps only in-frame clones here, not all; method: immunoSEQ multiplex PCR. The sample has around 150,000 clones, under 95% seen once; the top ten hold just under 2%. The receptor comes from an adult who received the AZD1222 COVID-19 vaccine. The chain employs TRBV7-9 and TRBJ2-1, with 8 bases aligning to TRBD2. The sample here was peripheral blood, taken 28 days after the second AZD1222 dose. The CDR3 nucleotides are TGTGCCAGCAGCTCCTCCGGGACTAGGCTAAATGAGCAGTTCTTC. This codes for CASSSSGTRLNEQFF. Based on the CDR3 plus reference TRBV7-9 and TRBJ2-1, the full variable domain is DTGVSQNPRHKITKRGQNVTFRCDPISEHNRLYWYRQTLGQGPEFLTYFQNEAQLEKSRLLSDRFSAERPKGSFSTLEIQRTEQGDSAMYLCASSSSGTRLNEQFFGPGTRLTVL.